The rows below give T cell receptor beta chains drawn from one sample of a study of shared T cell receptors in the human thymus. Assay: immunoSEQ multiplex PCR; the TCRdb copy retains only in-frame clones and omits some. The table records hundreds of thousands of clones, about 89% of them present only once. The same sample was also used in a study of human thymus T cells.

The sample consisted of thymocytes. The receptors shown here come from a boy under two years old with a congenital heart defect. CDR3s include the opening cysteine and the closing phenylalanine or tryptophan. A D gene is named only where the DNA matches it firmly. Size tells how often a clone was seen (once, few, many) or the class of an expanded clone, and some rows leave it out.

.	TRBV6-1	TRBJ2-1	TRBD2	TGTGCCAGCAGTGAAGGAACTAGCGGTCACAATGAGCAGTTCTTC	CASSEGTSGHNEQFF
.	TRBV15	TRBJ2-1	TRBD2	TGTGCCACAATCCTAGCGGGGGGGAAGAATGAGCAGTTCTTC	CATILAGGKNEQFF
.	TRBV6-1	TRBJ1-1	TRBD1	TGTGCCAGCAGTGAGGGACAGATGAACACTGAAGCTTTCTTT	CASSEGQMNTEAFF
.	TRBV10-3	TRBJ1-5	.	TGTGCCATCAGTGAGATCTTCACGGACGGGAACAATCAGCCCCAGCATTTT	CAISEIFTDGNNQPQHF
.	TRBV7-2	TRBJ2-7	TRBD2	TGTGCCAGCAGCTTAATACTAGCGGGAGACCACGAGCAGTACTTC	CASSLILAGDHEQYF
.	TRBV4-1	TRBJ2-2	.	TGCGCCAGCAGCCAAGGGGCGGGGAACACCGGGGAGCTGTTTTTT	CASSQGAGNTGELFF
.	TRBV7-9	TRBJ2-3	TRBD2	TGTGCCAGCAGCCAATGGACTAGCGGGGACGTCACAGATACGCAGTATTTT	CASSQWTSGDVTDTQYF
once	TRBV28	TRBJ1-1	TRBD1	TGTGCCAGCAGCACGATTCAGGGGGAGGTGAACACTGAAGCTTTCTTT	CASSTIQGEVNTEAFF
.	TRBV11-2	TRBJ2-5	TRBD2	TGTGCCAGCAGCTTAGCTGGAGTAGCGGGAATCCAAGAGACCCAGTACTTC	CASSLAGVAGIQETQYF
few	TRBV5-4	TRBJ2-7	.	TGTGCCAGCAGCTACCCACAGGGCTGGGACGAGCAGTACTTC	CASSYPQGWDEQYF
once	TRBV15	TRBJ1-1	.	TGTGCCACCAGCAGACCGGTGAACACTGAAGCTTTCTTT	CATSRPVNTEAFF
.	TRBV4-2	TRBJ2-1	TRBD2	TGTGCCAGCAGCCAGGAGGGACTAGCGGGGGGGCCGCGGTTCTTC	CASSQEGLAGGPRFF
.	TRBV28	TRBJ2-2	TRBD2	TGTGCCAGCACCCGCACCGGGACTAGCGGGTCCACCGGGGAGCTGTTTTTT	CASTRTGTSGSTGELFF
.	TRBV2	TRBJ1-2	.	TGTGCCAGCAGTGAACCCGGGGCGGGGAACCCTGGCTATGGCTACACCTTC	CASSEPGAGNPGYGYTF
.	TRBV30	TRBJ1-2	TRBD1	TGTGCCTGGGGGGATACGGGACAGGGCATCTATGGCTACACCTTC	CAWGDTGQGIYGYTF
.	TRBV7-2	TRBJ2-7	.	TGTGCCAGCAGCCCCTATGGGGGGGCGATCCCCTACGAGCAGTACTTC	CASSPYGGAIPYEQYF
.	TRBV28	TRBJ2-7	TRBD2	TGTGCCAGCAGTTTGGCCCTAACCGGGACTAGCGGGAGCTACGAGCAGTACTTC	CASSLALTGTSGSYEQYF
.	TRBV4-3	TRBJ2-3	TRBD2	TGCGCCAGCAGCCAGGAAACTAGCGTGCGGAGCACAGATACGCAGTATTTT	CASSQETSVRSTDTQYF
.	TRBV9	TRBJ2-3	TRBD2	TGTGCCAGCAGCCCTCGGGCGGGGACTAGCGGGAGGTACAGCACAGATACGCAGTATTTT	CASSPRAGTSGRYSTDTQYF
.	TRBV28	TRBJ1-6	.	TGTGCCAGCAGCGAGGGAGGGGAGGTAAATTCACCCCTCCACTTT	CASSEGGEVNSPLHF
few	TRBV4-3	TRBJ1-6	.	TGCGCCAGCAGCCAAGATAGGACAGCCTATAATTCCCCCCTCCACTTT	CASSQDRTAYNSPLHF
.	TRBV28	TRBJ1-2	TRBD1	TGTGCCAGCAGTTTACTGGACAGGGGCTATGGCTACACCTTC	CASSLLDRGYGYTF
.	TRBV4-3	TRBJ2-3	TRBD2	TGCGCCAGCAGCCAAGTTCCCGTCCATAAAGCGGGAGGGCCCACAGATACGCAGTATTTT	CASSQVPVHKAGGPTDTQYF
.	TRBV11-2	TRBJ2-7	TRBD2	TGTGCCAGCAGCCCCGGGACTAGCGGGCGTTCCTACGAGCAGTACTTC	CASSPGTSGRSYEQYF
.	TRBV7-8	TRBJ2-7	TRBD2	TGTGCCAGCAGCTCGCTACTAGCGTCCTACGAGCAGTACTTC	CASSSLLASYEQYF